Below, 10 T cell receptor beta chains from the same sample are listed, as sequenced in a study of blood T cell repertoires in COVID-19. Assay: immunoSEQ multiplex PCR; the TCRdb copy retains only in-frame clones and omits some. The table includes around 200,000 clones, approximately 85% detected once. Source material: PBMCs or T cells enriched from blood (not recorded which). These receptors all come from a man aged 40-55 years who had recovered from COVID-19.

This chain connects TRBV6-5 to TRBJ1-5; 9 positions match TRBD1. The V segment lost 6 bases and the J segment 3 bases; nucleotides outside the gene matches: 3. Germline loops: CDR1 MNHEY, CDR2 SVGAGI. CDR3 size: 14 residues. The CDR3 DNA sequence: TGTGCCAGCAGGGACAGGGGTTCCAATCAGCCCCAGCATTTT. Residues: CASRDRGSNQPQHF.

This chain links TRBV6-5 with TRBJ2-5; D might be TRBD2 (6 bases). Trimming left V 7 bases short and J 1 base short, with 13 bases between. The CDR3 is made up of 14 amino acids. The germline V gene encodes CDR1 MNHEY and CDR2 SVGAGI. The CDR3 loop reads CASTRGRLQETQYF. The CDR3 DNA reads TGTGCCAGCACCCGAGGGAGGCTCCAAGAGACCCAGTACTTC.

The rearrangement uses TRBV10-2 and TRBJ2-2, with D possibly being TRBD1 (6 bases). The V end lost 0 bases, the J end lost 6 bases, and 8 bases lay between the germline ends. There are 14 residues in the CDR3. Looked up from germline, CDR1 is WSHSY and CDR2 is SAAADI. DNA of the CDR3: TGCGCCAGCAGTGAGTCAGGGGGTCCCGGGGAGCTGTTTTTT. It codes for CASSESGGPGELFF.

The chain couples TRBV7-9 to TRBJ1-2; D not resolved. Germline V gene sequence: CDR1 SEHNR, CDR2 FQNEAQ (reference sequence). V was clipped by 0 bases and J by 2 bases, with 7 bases between them. This CDR3 is built from 14 residues. CDR3 loop: CASSLAGKNYGYTF. The CDR3 coding sequence is TGTGCCAGCAGCTTAGCGGGCAAAAACTATGGCTACACCTTC. Drawing the rest from reference TRBV7-9 and TRBJ1-2, the complete variable domain is DTGVSQNPRHKITKRGQNVTFRCDPISEHNRLYWYRQTLGQGPEFLTYFQNEAQLEKSRLLSDRFSAERPKGSFSTLEIQRTEQGDSAMYLCASSLAGKNYGYTFGSGTRLTVV.

The chain has TRBV19 and TRBJ1-5; 7 positions agree with TRBD1. This CDR3 has 15 residues. The J segment lost 6 bases and the V segment lost 1 base, leaving 6 bases of the junction unmatched. Germline-derived CDR1 and CDR2 are LNHDA and SQIVND (reference sequence). DNA of the CDR3: TGTGCCAGTAGTATAGGAGGGGGCTTGGGTCAGCCCCAGCATTTT. It encodes CASSIGGGLGQPQHF.

The J gene is TRBJ2-2, the V gene TRBV7-9; D remains unclear. V dropped 1 base and J dropped 1 base, with 7 bases sitting between them. Per germline, CDR1 SEHNR and CDR2 FQNEAQ (reference sequence). The CDR3 covers 15 residues. CDR3 nucleotide sequence: TGTGCCAGCAGCTTAGATTCAGGGAACACCGGGGAGCTGTTTTTT. Translated: CASSLDSGNTGELFF.

This clone was detected only once. The CDR3 sequence is CASSSPRLAGGRLPYEQYF. CDR3 DNA: TGTGCCAGTAGCAGCCCCAGACTAGCGGGAGGCCGGTTACCATACGAGCAGTACTTC. This chain links TRBV19 with TRBJ2-7; 13 positions match TRBD2. Germline trimming cut 6 bases from V and 4 bases from J; bases unmatched to any gene: 18. The V gene's germline CDR1 is LNHDA and CDR2 SQIVND (reference sequence). The CDR3 contains 19 residues.

The chain combines TRBV12-3 or TRBV12-4 with TRBJ1-4; a weak D match, TRBD1 (5 bases). Trimming left V 2 bases short and J 8 bases short, with 9 bases between. CDR3 length: 13 residues. The CDR3 here is CASSLQGDEKLFF. The CDR3 bases are TGTGCCAGCAGTTTACAGGGTGACGAAAAACTGTTTTTT.

The chain links TRBV5-6 to TRBJ1-4, with no clear D. The CDR3 runs 15 residues. Trimming shortened V by 4 bases and J by 5 bases, and 15 bases separated the two germline ends. Looked up from germline, CDR1 is SGHDT and CDR2 is YYEEEE. The CDR3 DNA sequence: TGTGCCAGCAGCCCCTTTCCGACTCCCAATGAAAAACTGTTTTTT. Translation gives CASSPFPTPNEKLFF.

The rearrangement links TRBV30 to TRBJ1-6, with 7 positions matching TRBD1. With 1 base clipped from V and 10 bases from J, the junction kept 7 bases outside the gene matches. This CDR3 has 14 residues. Per the germline V gene, CDR1 is GTSNPN and CDR2 is SVGIG (reference sequence). The CDR3 region has the DNA TGTGCCTGGAGTGCCCGACAGGGTCTATCACCCCTCCACTTT. Protein sequence: CAWSARQGLSPLHF.